This T cell receptor (beta chain) was identified in a study of radiotherapy plus CTLA-4 blockade in lung cancer. Background on the study: Disease control was seen in approximately 31% of patients, objective responses in roughly 17%.

Produced via immunoSEQ multiplex PCR; TCRdb's table is partial and in-frame only. The sample includes over 60,000 clones, 85% to 90% of them seen just once. The CDR3 covers 15 residues. Germline loops: CDR1 MGHDK, CDR2 SYGVNS. Trimming shortened V by 5 bases and J by 7 bases, and 21 bases separated the two germline ends. Ipilimumab-mediated CTLA-4 blockade plus focal radiation was given to patients having chemo-refractory metastatic non-small-cell lung cancer. General study findings and limits: Dynamics of early blood T cell clones, together with interferon-beta, were reportedly the best predictors of response. Expansion in blood of tumor-derived TCR clones was seen after radiotherapy plus ipilimumab.

For this clone: Its antigen remains unidentified.

This receptor was taken from a human donor with non-small cell lung cancer who had stable disease on radiotherapy plus ipilimumab. Sample: peripheral blood, taken from a patient treated with radiotherapy plus ipilimumab. The rearrangement joins TRBV25-1 to TRBJ2-7; TRBD2 might be the D (6 bases). CDR3 in DNA: TGTGCCAGCAGTCAAATGTGGACGGGGGACTGGGAGCAGTACTTC. Encoded protein: CASSQMWTGDWEQYF.